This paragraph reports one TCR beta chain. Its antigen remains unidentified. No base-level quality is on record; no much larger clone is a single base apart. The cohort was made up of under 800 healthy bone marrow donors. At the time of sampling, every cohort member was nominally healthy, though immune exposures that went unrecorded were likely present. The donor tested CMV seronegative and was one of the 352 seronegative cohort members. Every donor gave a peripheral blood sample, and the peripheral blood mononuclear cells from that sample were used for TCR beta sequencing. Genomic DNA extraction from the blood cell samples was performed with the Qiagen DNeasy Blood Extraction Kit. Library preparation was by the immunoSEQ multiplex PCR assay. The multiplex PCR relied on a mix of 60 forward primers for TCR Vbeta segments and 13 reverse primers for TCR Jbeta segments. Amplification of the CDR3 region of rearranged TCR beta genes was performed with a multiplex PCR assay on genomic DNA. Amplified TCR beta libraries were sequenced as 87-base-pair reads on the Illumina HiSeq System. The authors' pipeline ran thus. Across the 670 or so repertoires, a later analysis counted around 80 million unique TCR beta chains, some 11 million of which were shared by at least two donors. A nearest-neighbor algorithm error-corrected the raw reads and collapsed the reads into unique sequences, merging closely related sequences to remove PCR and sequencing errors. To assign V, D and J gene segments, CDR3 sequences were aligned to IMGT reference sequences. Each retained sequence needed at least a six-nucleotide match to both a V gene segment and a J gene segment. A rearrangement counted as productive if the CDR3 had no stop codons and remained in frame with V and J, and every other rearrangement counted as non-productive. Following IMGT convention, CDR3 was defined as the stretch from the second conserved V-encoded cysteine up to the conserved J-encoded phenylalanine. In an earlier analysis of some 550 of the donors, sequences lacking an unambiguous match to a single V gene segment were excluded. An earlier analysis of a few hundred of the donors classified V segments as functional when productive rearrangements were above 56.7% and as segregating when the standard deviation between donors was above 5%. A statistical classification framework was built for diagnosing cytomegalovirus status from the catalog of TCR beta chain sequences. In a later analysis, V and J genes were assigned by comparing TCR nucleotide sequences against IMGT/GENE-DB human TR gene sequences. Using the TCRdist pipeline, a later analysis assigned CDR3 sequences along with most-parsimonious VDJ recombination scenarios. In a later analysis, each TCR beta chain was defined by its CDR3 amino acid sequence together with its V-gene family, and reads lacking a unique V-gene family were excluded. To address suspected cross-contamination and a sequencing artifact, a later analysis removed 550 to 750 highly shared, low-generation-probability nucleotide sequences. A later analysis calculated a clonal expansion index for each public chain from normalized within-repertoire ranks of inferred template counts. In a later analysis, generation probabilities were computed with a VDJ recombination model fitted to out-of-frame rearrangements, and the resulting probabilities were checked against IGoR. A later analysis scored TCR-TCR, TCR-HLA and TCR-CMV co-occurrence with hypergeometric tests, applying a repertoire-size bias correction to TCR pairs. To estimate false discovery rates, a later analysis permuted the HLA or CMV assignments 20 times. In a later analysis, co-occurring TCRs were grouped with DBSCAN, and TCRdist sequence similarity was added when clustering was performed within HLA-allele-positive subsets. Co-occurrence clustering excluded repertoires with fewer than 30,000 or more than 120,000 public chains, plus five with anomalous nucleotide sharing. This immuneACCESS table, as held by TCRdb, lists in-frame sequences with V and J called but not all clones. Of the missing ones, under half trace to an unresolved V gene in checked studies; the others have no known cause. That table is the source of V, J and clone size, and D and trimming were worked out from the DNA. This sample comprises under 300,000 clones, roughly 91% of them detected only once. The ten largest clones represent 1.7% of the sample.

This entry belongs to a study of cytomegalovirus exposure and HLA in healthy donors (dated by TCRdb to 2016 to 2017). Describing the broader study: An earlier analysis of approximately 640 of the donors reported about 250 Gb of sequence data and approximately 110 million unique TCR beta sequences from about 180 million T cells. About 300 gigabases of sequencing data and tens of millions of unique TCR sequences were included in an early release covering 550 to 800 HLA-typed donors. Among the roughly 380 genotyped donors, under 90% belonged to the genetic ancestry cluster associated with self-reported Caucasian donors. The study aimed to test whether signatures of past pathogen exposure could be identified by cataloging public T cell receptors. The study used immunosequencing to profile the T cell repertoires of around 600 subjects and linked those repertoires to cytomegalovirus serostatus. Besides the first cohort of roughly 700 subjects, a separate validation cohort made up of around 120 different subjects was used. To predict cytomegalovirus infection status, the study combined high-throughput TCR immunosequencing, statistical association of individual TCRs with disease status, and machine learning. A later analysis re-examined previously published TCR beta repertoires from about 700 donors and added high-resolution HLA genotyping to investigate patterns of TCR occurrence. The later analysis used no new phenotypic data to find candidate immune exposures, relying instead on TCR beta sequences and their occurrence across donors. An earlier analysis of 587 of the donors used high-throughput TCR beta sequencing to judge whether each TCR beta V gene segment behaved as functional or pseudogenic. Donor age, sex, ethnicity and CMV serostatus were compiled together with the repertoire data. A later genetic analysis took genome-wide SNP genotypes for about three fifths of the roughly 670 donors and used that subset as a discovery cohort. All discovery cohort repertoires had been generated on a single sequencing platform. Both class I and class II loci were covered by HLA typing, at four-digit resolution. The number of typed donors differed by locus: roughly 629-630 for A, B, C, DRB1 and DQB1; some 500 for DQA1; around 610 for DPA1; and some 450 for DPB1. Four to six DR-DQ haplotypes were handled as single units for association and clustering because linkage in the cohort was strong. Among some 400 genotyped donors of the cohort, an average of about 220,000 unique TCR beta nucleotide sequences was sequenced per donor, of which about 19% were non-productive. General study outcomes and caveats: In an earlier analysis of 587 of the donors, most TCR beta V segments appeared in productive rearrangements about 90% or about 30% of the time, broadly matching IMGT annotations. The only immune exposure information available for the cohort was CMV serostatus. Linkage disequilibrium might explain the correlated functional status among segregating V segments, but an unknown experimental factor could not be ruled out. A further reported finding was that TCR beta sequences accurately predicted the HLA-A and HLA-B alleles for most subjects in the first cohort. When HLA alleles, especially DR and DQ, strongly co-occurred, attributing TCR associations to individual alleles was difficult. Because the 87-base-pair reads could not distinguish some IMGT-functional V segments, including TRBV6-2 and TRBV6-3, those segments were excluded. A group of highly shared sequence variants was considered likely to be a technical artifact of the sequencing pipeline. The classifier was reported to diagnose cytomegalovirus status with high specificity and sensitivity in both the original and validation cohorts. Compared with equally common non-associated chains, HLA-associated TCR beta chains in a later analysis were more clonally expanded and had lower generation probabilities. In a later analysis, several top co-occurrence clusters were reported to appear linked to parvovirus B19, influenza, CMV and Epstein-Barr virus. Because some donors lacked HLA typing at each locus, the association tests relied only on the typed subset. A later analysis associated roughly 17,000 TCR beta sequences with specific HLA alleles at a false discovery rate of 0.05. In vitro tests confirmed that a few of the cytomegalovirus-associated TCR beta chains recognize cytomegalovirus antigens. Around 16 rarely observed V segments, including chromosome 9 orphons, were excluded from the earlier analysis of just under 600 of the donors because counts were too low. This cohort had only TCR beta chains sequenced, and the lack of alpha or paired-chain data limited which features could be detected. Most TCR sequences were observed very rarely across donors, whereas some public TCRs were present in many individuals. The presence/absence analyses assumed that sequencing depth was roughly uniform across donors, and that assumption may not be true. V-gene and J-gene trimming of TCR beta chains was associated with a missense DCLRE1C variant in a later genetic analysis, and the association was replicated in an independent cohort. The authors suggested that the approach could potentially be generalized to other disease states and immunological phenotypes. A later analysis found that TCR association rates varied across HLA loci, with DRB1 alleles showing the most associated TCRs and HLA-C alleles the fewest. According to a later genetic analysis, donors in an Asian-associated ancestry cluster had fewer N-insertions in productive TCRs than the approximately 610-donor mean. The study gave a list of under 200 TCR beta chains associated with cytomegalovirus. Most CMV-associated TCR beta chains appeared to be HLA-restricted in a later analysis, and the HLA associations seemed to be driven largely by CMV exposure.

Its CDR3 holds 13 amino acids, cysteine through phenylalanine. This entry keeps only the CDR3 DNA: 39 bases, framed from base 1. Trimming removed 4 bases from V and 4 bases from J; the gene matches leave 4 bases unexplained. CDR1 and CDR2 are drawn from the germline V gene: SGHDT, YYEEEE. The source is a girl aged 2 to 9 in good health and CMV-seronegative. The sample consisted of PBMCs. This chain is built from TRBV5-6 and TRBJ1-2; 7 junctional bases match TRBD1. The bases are TGTGCCAGCAGCGAGACAGGGATCTATGGCTACACCTTC. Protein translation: CASSETGIYGYTF.